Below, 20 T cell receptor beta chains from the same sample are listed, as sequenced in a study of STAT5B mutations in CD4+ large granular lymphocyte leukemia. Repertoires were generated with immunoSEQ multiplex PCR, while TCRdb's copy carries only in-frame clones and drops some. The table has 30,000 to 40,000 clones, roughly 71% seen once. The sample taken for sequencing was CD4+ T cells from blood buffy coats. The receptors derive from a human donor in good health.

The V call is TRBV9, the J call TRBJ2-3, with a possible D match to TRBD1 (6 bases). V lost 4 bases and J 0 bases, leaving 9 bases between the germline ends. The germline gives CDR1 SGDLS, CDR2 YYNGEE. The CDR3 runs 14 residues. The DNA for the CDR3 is TGTGCCAGCAGCCCGGGACACAGCACAGATACGCAGTATTTT. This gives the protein CASSPGHSTDTQYF.

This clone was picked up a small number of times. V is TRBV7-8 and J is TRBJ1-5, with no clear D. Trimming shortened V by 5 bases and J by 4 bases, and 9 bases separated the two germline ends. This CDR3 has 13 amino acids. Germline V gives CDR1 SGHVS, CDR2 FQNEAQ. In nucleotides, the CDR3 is TGTGCCAGCAGCGGGCAGGAGAATCAGCCCCAGCATTTT. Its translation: CASSGQENQPQHF. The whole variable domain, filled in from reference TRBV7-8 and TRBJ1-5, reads GAGVSQSPRYKVAKRGQDVALRCDPISGHVSLFWYQQALGQGPEFLTYFQNEAQLDKSGLPSDRFFAERPEGSVSTLKIQRTQQEDSAVYLCASSGQENQPQHFGDGTRLSIL.

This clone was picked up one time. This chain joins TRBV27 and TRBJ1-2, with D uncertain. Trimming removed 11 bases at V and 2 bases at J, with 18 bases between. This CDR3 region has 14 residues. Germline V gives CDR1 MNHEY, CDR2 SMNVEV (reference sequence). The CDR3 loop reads CASAVGARNYGYTF. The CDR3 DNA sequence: TGTGCCTCAGCAGTGGGCGCAAGAAACTATGGCTACACCTTC.

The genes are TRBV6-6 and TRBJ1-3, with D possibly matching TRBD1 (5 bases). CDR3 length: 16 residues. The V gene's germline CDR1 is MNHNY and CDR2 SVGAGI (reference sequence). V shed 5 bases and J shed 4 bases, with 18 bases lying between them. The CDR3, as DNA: TGTGCCAGCAGTCGCCCGGTTGGCCAGGGAGGAAACACCATATATTTT. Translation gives CASSRPVGQGGNTIYF.

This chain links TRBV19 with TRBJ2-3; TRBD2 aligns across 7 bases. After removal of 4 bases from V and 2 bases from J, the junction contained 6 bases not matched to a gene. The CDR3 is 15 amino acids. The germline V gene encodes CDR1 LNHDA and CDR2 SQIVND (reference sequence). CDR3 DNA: TGTGCCAGTAGTACGGGGGGAGGACTCACAGATACGCAGTATTTT. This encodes CASSTGGGLTDTQYF.

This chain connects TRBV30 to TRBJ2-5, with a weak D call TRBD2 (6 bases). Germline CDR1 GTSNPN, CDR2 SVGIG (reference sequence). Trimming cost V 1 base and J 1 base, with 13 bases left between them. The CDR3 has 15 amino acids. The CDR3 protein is CAWSAGLNTQETQYF. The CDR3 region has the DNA TGTGCCTGGAGTGCGGGACTCAACACCCAAGAGACCCAGTACTTC.

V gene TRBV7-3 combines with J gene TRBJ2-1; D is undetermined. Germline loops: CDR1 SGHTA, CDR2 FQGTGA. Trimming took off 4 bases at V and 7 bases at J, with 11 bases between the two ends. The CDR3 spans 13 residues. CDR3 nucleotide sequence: TGTGCCAGCAGCTCGCAGCGATATAATGAGCAGTTCTTC. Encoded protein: CASSSQRYNEQFF.

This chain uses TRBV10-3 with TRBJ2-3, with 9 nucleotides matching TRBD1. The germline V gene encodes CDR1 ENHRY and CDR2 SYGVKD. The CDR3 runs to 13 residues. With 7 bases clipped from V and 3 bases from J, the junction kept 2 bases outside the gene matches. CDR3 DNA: TGTGCCATCAAGGACAGGGGAACAGATACGCAGTATTTT. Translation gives CAIKDRGTDTQYF.

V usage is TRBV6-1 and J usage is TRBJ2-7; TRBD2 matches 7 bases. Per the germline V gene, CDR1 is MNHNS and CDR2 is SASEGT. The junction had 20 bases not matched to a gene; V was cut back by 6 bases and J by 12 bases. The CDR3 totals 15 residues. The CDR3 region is CASSENGPSGDGGYF. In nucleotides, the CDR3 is TGTGCCAGCAGCGAAAATGGACCGAGCGGGGACGGTGGGTACTTC.

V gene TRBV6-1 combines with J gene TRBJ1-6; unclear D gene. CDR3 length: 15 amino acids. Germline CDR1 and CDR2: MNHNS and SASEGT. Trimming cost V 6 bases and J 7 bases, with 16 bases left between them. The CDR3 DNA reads TGTGCCAGCAGCCCCCTCTTCTTCGGGAATTCACCCCTCCACTTT. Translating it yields CASSPLFFGNSPLHF.

As DNA, the CDR3 is TGTGCTAGTGGTTTGTCCGGAACCGGGGAGCTGTTTTTT. Translation: CASGLSGTGELFF. This chain links TRBV12-5 with TRBJ2-2, with D hard to call. This CDR3 contains 13 residues. Germline loops: CDR1 LGHNT, CDR2 FRNRAP. V lost 2 bases and J lost 5, with 6 bases in between. Based on the CDR3 plus reference TRBV12-5 and TRBJ2-2, the full variable domain is DARVTQTPRHKVTEMGQEVTMRCQPILGHNTVFWYRQTMMQGLELLAYFRNRAPLDDSGMPKDRFSAEMPDATLATLKIQPSEPRDSAVYFCASGLSGTGELFFGEGSRLTVL.

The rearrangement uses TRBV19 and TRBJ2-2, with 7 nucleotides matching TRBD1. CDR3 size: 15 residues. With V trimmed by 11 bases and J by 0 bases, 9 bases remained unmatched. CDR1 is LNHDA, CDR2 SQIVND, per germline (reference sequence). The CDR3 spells CASEPGQTNTGELFF. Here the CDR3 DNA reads TGTGCCTCTGAACCGGGACAGACGAACACCGGGGAGCTGTTTTTT.

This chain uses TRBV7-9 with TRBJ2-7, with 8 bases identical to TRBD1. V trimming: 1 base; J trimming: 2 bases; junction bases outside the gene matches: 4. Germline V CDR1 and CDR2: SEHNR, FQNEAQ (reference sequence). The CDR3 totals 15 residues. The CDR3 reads CASSLVTGGTYEQYF. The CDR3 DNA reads TGTGCCAGCAGCTTAGTAACAGGGGGAACCTACGAGCAGTACTTC. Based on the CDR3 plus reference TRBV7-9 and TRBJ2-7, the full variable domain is DTGVSQNPRHKITKRGQNVTFRCDPISEHNRLYWYRQTLGQGPEFLTYFQNEAQLEKSRLLSDRFSAERPKGSFSTLEIQRTEQGDSAMYLCASSLVTGGTYEQYFGPGTRLTVT.

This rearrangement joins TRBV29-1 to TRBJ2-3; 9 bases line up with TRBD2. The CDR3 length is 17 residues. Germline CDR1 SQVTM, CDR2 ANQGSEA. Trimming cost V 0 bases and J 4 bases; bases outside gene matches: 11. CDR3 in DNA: TGCAGCGTTGAAGATCGAGGGGGGACTAGCCTCCCAGATACGCAGTATTTT. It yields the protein CSVEDRGGTSLPDTQYF.

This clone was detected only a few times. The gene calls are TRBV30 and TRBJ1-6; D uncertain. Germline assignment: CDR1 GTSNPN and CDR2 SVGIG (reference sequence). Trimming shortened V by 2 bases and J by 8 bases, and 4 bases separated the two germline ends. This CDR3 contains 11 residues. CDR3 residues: CAWSWDSPLHF. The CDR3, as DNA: TGTGCCTGGAGTTGGGATTCACCCCTCCACTTT.

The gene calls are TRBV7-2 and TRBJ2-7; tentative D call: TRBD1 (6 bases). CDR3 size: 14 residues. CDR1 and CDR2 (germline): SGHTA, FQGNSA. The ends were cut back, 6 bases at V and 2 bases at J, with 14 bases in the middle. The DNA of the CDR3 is TGTGCCAGCAGACGAGGGGGACGGACCTACGAGCAGTACTTC. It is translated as CASRRGGRTYEQYF. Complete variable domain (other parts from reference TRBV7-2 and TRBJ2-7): GAGVSQSPSNKVTEKGKDVELRCDPISGHTALYWYRQSLGQGLEFLIYFQGNSAPDKSGLPSDRFSAERTGGSVSTLTIQRTQQEDSAVYLCASRRGGRTYEQYFGPGTRLTVT.

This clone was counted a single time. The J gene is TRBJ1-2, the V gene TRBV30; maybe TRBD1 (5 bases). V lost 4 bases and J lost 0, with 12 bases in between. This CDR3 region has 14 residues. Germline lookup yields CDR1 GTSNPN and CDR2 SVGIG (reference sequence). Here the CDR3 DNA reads TGTGCCTGGAAACCGGGACCCACTAACTATGGCTACACCTTC. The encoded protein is CAWKPGPTNYGYTF.

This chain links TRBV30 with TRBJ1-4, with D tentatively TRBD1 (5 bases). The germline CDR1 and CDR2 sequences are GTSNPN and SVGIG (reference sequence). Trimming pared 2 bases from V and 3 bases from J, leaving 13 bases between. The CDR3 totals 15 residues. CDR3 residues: CAWSRNGGANEKLFF. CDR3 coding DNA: TGTGCCTGGAGTCGGAACGGGGGGGCTAATGAAAAACTGTTTTTT.

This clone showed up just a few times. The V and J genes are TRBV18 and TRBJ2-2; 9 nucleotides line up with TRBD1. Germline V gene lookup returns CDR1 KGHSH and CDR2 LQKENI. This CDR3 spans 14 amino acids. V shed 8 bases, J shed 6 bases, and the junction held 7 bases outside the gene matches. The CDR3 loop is CASLGQGSAGELFF. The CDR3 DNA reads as TGTGCCAGCCTTGGACAGGGGTCGGCCGGGGAGCTGTTTTTT.

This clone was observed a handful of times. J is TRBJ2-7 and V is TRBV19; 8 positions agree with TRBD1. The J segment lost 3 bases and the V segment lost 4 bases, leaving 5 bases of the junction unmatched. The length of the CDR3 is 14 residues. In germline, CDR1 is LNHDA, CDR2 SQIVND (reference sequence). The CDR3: CASSRPDRGYEQYF. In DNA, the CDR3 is TGTGCCAGTAGTAGGCCCGACAGGGGCTACGAGCAGTACTTC.